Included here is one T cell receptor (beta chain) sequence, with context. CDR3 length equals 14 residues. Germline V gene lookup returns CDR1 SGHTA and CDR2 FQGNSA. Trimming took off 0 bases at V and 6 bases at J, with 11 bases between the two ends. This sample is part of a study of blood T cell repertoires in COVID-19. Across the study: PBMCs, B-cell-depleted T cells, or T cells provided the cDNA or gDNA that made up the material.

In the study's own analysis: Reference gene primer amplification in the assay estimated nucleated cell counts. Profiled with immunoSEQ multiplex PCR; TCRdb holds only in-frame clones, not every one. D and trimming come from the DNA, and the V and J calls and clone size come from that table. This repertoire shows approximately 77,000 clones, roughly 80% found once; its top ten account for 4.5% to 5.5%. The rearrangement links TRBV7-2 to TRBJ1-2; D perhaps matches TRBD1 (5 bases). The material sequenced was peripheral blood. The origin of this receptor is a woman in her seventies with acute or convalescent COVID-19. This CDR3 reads CASSLASQGHGYTF. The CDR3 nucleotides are TGTGCCAGCAGCTTAGCGAGTCAGGGTCATGGCTACACCTTC.